This T cell receptor beta chain emerged from a study of blood T cell repertoires in COVID-19. The overall study: Samples of COVID-19 (acute and convalescent) were obtained from the United States, Italy and Spain. T cells, B-cell-depleted T cells, or PBMCs supplied cDNA or gDNA.

The CDR3 has 14 amino acids. Germline trimming cut 8 bases from V and 1 base from J; bases unmatched to any gene: 8. Germline lookup yields CDR1 SGHAT and CDR2 FQNNGV. Under the authors' procedure: Cell counts per sample came from amplifying reference gene primers. Assay: immunoSEQ multiplex PCR; the TCRdb copy retains only in-frame clones and omits some. V and J calls and clone size come straight from that table; D and trimming were deduced from the DNA. The sample holds approximately 200,000 clones; 86% are singletons and the top ten take roughly 2.9%. In this sample, this clone turned up once. This clonotype was sampled from a woman in her twenties or thirties with active or convalescent COVID-19. The genes are TRBV11-2 and TRBJ2-7, with TRBD2 matching over 7 bases. Sample: peripheral blood. The CDR3 DNA reads as TGTGCCAGCTTGAGACCGGGAGGATCCTACGAGCAGTACTTC. This translates into CASLRPGGSYEQYF.